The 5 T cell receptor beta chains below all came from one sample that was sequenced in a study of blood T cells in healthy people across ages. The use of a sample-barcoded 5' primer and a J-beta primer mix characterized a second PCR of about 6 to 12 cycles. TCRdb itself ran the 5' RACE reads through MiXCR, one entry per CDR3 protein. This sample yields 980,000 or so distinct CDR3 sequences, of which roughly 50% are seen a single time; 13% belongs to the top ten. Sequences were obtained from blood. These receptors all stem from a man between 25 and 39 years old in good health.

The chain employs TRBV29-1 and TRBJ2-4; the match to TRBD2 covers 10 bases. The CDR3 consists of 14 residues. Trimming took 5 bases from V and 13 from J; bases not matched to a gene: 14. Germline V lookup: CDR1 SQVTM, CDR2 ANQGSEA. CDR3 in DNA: TGCAGCGTTTCCACCGGCGGGACTAGCGCTGAGCAGTACTTC. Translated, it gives CSVSTGGTSAEQYF.

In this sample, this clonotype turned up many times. The CDR3 reads CASSEEGRSTEAFF. The DNA of the CDR3 is TGTGCCAGCAGCGAGGAGGGGAGGAGCACTGAAGCTTTCTTT. V gene TRBV9 combines with J gene TRBJ1-1; weak D call: TRBD1 (5 bases). The CDR3 consists of 14 residues. V lost 3 bases and J lost 4, with 13 bases in between. Germline V gives CDR1 SGDLS, CDR2 YYNGEE.

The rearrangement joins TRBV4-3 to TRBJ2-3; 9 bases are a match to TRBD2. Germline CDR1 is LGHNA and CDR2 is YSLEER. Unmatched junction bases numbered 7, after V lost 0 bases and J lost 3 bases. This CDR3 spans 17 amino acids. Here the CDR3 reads CASSQDRTSDGTDTQYF. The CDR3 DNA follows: TGCGCCAGCAGCCAAGATCGGACTAGCGATGGGACAGATACGCAGTATTTT.

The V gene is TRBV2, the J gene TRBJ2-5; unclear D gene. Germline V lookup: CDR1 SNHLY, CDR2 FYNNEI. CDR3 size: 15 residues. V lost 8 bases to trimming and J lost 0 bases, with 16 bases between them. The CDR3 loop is CASLGSPLYQETQYF. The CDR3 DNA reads TGTGCCAGCTTAGGTAGCCCCTTGTACCAAGAGACCCAGTACTTC.

In DNA, the CDR3 is TGCAGCGTTGGAGGGGTTTCCGAGCAGTACTTC. Translated: CSVGGVSEQYF. The J gene is TRBJ2-5, the V gene TRBV29-1, with D possibly called TRBD1 or TRBD2 (5 bases each). The J call is uncertain, as TRBJ2-7 better fits the DNA end. The CDR3 has 11 residues. Per the germline V gene, CDR1 is SQVTM and CDR2 is ANQGSEA.